This T cell receptor beta chain was retrieved from a study of regulatory T cells in long-lasting Graves disease. Study conclusions and caveats: With persistent disease, TRBV28, TRBJ1-2 and TRBJ2-5 were the favored segments. The small sample size may have reduced accuracy.

Specified time point: newly diagnosed GD, antithyroid drugs for less than 3 months. Scientists built the TCR library using RNA that was extracted from PBMCs. It was an endocrinology department in Xi'an, China, that provided the patients. CDR1 and CDR2 (germline): LGHNA, YSLEER. Trimming took 1 base from V and 6 from J; bases not matched to a gene: 5. This CDR3 comprises 16 residues. About this clonotype itself: Its antigen is still unknown.

Construction of TCR beta libraries relied on iRepertoire HTBI primers and on Arm-PCR targeting CDR3 regions. TCRdb processed the multiplex PCR reads anew with MiXCR; each CDR3 protein has one entry. The sample shows about 420,000 distinct CDR3 sequences, roughly 15% of them seen only once. This sample also belongs to another study, concerning T cells in Graves' hyperthyroidism and ophthalmopathy. From that second work: Among thyroid clonotypes expanded above 0.001, most also appeared in blood.

The starting material was peripheral blood mononuclear cells (PBMCs), obtained at new diagnosis, from a patient treated with antithyroid drugs. This TCR was sampled from a woman aged 18 to 35 with Graves disease. V and J are TRBV4-3 and TRBJ1-4, with TRBD1 matching over 10 bases. Here the CDR3 reads CASSQGAGTGDEKLFF. The CDR3 bases are TGCGCCAGCAGCCAAGGCGCCGGGACAGGGGATGAAAAACTGTTTTTT.